The next 30 T cell receptor beta chains were all read from a single sample in a study of T cell changes during pregnancy in multiple sclerosis. Libraries were prepared by immunoSEQ multiplex PCR; TCRdb keeps only in-frame clonotypes and omits some of them. The sample records tens of thousands of clones, more than 80% being singletons. The source was CD4+ T cells from peripheral blood mononuclear cells, collected before pregnancy. Receptors originate from a female donor with multiple sclerosis, enrolled in a pregnancy study.

This chain uses TRBV5-1 with TRBJ2-7; weak D call: TRBD1 (6 bases). The V end lost 0 bases, the J end lost 2 bases, and 12 bases lay between the germline ends. Germline CDR1 SGHRS, CDR2 YFSETQ. The CDR3 covers 15 residues. CDR3 in amino acids: CASSLATGTTYEQYF. CDR3 bases: TGCGCCAGCAGCTTGGCCACAGGGACCACCTACGAGCAGTACTTC. The full variable domain, its missing parts supplied by reference TRBV5-1 and TRBJ2-7, is KAGVTQTPRYLIKTRGQQVTLSCSPISGHRSVSWYQQTPGQGLQFLFEYFSETQRNKGNFPGRFSGRQFSNSRSEMNVSTLELGDSALYLCASSLATGTTYEQYFGPGTRLTVT.

Turning to this clone: The sample carries other DNA sequences with the same CDR3. The chain carries TRBV5-1 and TRBJ2-1; 12 bases map to TRBD2. CDR1 SGHRS and CDR2 YFSETQ come from the germline V gene. The CDR3 runs 15 residues. Trimming cost V 5 bases and J 4 bases; bases outside gene matches: 4. CDR3 DNA sequence: TGCGCCAGCAGTCCTGGACTAGCGGGGTACAATGAGCAGTTCTTC. This encodes CASSPGLAGYNEQFF.

CDR3 residues: CASSYGNPGRGYGYTF. The CDR3 DNA reads as TGTGCCAGCAGTTACGGGAACCCTGGCCGGGGCTATGGCTACACCTTC. The V call is TRBV6-5, the J call TRBJ1-2; D not resolved. The CDR3 has 16 residues. Germline V CDR1 and CDR2: MNHEY, SVGAGI. The germline V and J ends were trimmed by 2 bases and 4 bases, with 17 bases remaining between them.

The J gene is TRBJ2-3, the V gene TRBV29-1; 7 bases are a match to TRBD1. The germline V gene has CDR1 SQVTM and CDR2 ANQGSEA. This CDR3 is built from 14 residues. CDR3: CTSMGQTSTDTQYF. CDR3 coding DNA: TGCACCTCAATGGGACAGACTAGCACAGATACGCAGTATTTT.

The chain is built from TRBV5-1 and TRBJ2-5, with a weak D call TRBD1 (5 bases). CDR3 length: 14 amino acids. Germline V lookup: CDR1 SGHRS, CDR2 YFSETQ. V shed 4 bases and J shed 6 bases, with 16 bases lying between them. The chain's CDR3 is CASSSYQGEKTQYF. CDR3 nucleotide sequence: TGCGCCAGCAGCAGCTACCAGGGTGAGAAGACCCAGTACTTC.

The chain couples TRBV19 to TRBJ2-7; 9 bases fit TRBD1. The CDR3 has 14 amino acids. Germline loops: CDR1 LNHDA, CDR2 SQIVND (reference sequence). V lost 6 bases and J lost 5; bases outside the gene matches: 8. CDR3 nucleotide sequence: TGTGCCAGTAGACCTCACAGGGGGCTAGACGAGCAGTACTTC. Its protein product is CASRPHRGLDEQYF.

This clone was recorded only once. This chain links TRBV2 with TRBJ1-5; 11 bases line up with TRBD1. CDR1 and CDR2 from the germline V gene are SNHLY and FYNNEI. CDR3 length: 16 residues. The J segment lost 1 base and the V segment lost 6 bases, leaving 5 bases of the junction unmatched. DNA for the CDR3: TGTGCCAGCAGAGGGACAGGGGGAATGAGCAATCAGCCCCAGCATTTT. Its protein is CASRGTGGMSNQPQHF.

The V and J genes are TRBV19 and TRBJ1-5, with D possibly being TRBD1 (6 bases). V shed 4 bases and J shed 1 base, with 11 bases lying between them. The CDR3 runs 15 residues. CDR1 is LNHDA and CDR2 is SQIVND in the germline V gene (reference sequence). The CDR3 region is CASSRKTGSNQPQHF. The CDR3 nucleotides are TGTGCCAGTAGTAGGAAGACAGGAAGCAATCAGCCCCAGCATTTT.

This chain connects TRBV5-1 to TRBJ1-1, with D maybe TRBD1 (6 bases). The CDR3 contains 13 residues. CDR1 is SGHRS, CDR2 YFSETQ, per germline. With 1 base removed from V and 4 bases from J, the gap between germline ends came to 8 bases. The CDR3 DNA follows: TGCGCCAGCAGCTTGTTAGGGGGCACTGAAGCTTTCTTT. Translating it yields CASSLLGGTEAFF.

The DNA for the CDR3 is TGTGCCAGCAGTTTTTCCGGGAGTAGCAATCAGCCCCAGCATTTT. Translating it yields CASSFSGSSNQPQHF. This rearrangement joins TRBV28 to TRBJ1-5; D not certain. V lost 3 bases and J lost 0, with 9 bases in between. This CDR3 spans 15 amino acids. The germline V gene encodes CDR1 MDHEN and CDR2 SYDVKM. The full variable domain, rest sourced from reference TRBV28 and TRBJ1-5, is DVKVTQSSRYLVKRTGEKVFLECVQDMDHENMFWYRQDPGLGLRLIYFSYDVKMKEKGDIPEGYSVSREKKERFSLILESASTNQTSMYLCASSFSGSSNQPQHFGDGTRLSIL.

The chain uses TRBV7-6 and TRBJ1-4; D gene uncertain. Germline V gene lookup returns CDR1 SGHVS and CDR2 FNYEAQ. Trimming took off 4 bases at V and 11 bases at J, with 8 bases between the two ends. The CDR3 is 11 amino acids. The CDR3 loop is CASSSDTKLFF. CDR3 sequence (DNA): TGTGCCAGCAGCTCCGACACTAAACTGTTTTTT.

V and J are TRBV30 and TRBJ1-4; D is undetermined. Trimming removed 0 bases at V and 5 bases at J, with 13 bases between. The CDR3 has 15 amino acids. Germline lookup yields CDR1 GTSNPN and CDR2 SVGIG (reference sequence). The CDR3 sequence is CAWSVPTAINEKLFF. CDR3 sequence (DNA): TGTGCCTGGAGTGTCCCAACAGCAATAAATGAAAAACTGTTTTTT.

V gene TRBV10-3 combines with J gene TRBJ1-2; 11 positions agree with TRBD1. Germline CDR1 and CDR2: ENHRY and SYGVKD. J lost 1 base, V lost 8 bases, and 3 bases had no gene match. This CDR3 has 14 amino acids. The CDR3 coding sequence is TGTGCCATCGGGACAGGGGGAGGTAACTATGGCTACACCTTC. Protein sequence: CAIGTGGGNYGYTF.

This chain connects TRBV6-5 to TRBJ2-7; 11 bases are a match to TRBD2. The germline V gene has CDR1 MNHEY and CDR2 SVGAGI. V dropped 5 bases and J dropped 3; count of bases not matched to a gene: 6. The CDR3 spans 15 residues. CDR3 amino acids: CASSRTSGGYYEQYF. The CDR3 DNA is TGTGCCAGCAGTAGAACTAGCGGGGGATACTACGAGCAGTACTTC.

J is TRBJ1-2 and V is TRBV5-5; 9 bases agree with TRBD1. The trim removed 3 bases at V and 10 bases at J, leaving 7 bases unmatched. CDR3 size: 13 residues. Per the germline V gene, CDR1 is SGHKS and CDR2 is YYEKEE (reference sequence). The CDR3 here is CASSSGQGFDYTF. The CDR3 nucleotides read TGTGCCAGCAGCTCGGGACAGGGATTCGACTACACCTTC.

This sequence joins TRBV29-1 and TRBJ1-2, with 9 bases fitting TRBD1. The CDR3 totals 13 residues. Unmatched junction bases numbered 2, after V lost 3 bases and J lost 3 bases. In germline, CDR1 is SQVTM, CDR2 ANQGSEA. The CDR3 DNA sequence: TGCAGCGTTGAGGACAGGGGAGACTATGGCTACACCTTC. This sequence encodes CSVEDRGDYGYTF.

V and J are TRBV4-1 and TRBJ2-7, with 11 bases matching TRBD2. J was trimmed by 3 bases and V by 2 bases; bases with no gene match: 3. The CDR3 consists of 15 residues. The V gene's germline CDR1 is MGHRA and CDR2 YSYEKL. DNA of the CDR3: TGCGCCAGCAGCCAACCTACTAGCGGGAGCTACGAGCAGTACTTC. This gives the protein CASSQPTSGSYEQYF.

On this clone itself: Other DNA sequences in this specimen translate into the identical CDR3. The CDR3 bases are TGCAGCGTCGGGACAGGGGGCTACAATGAGCAGTTCTTC. Translation: CSVGTGGYNEQFF. V usage is TRBV29-1 and J usage is TRBJ2-1, with 11 bases matching TRBD1. The V segment lost 6 bases and the J segment 3 bases; nucleotides outside the gene matches: 1. Germline V gene lookup returns CDR1 SQVTM and CDR2 ANQGSEA. This CDR3 comprises 13 residues.

This sequence joins TRBV7-9 and TRBJ1-5; no clear D gene. Deletions cut 5 bases from V and 0 bases from J, with 11 bases between. Germline V gives CDR1 SEHNR, CDR2 FQNEAQ (reference sequence). The CDR3 is 15 amino acids. The CDR3, as DNA: TGTGCCAGCAGCCCGACGGGGAGTAGCAATCAGCCCCAGCATTTT. This sequence encodes CASSPTGSSNQPQHF.

The chain employs TRBV2 and TRBJ2-1; weak D call: TRBD1 (5 bases). CDR1 is SNHLY, CDR2 FYNNEI, per germline. The CDR3 length is 14 residues. The V and J ends lost 9 bases and 0 bases respectively, with 12 bases between them. The CDR3, as DNA: TGTGCCAGTCAACTCCAGGGCTCCTACAATGAGCAGTTCTTC. This encodes CASQLQGSYNEQFF.

This rearrangement joins TRBV9 to TRBJ2-3; 8 nucleotides line up with TRBD2. This CDR3 has 15 residues. From germline, CDR1 is SGDLS and CDR2 YYNGEE. V lost 3 bases to trimming and J lost 6 bases; unmatched junction nucleotides: 9. CDR3 sequence reads: CASSGTGTRVDTQYF. The CDR3 bases are TGTGCCAGCAGCGGAACCGGGACTAGAGTTGATACGCAGTATTTT. Filled out from reference TRBV9 and TRBJ2-3, the complete variable domain reads DSGVTQTPKHLITATGQRVTLRCSPRSGDLSVYWYQQSLDQGLQFLIQYYNGEERAKGNILERFSAQQFPDLHSELNLSSLELGDSALYFCASSGTGTRVDTQYFGPGTRLTVL.

The rearrangement links TRBV29-1 to TRBJ2-1, with 9 bases lining up with TRBD1. The CDR3 is 14 residues long. The V and J ends lost 8 bases and 4 bases, in that order; junction bases with no gene match: 9. Germline V CDR1 and CDR2: SQVTM, ANQGSEA. The CDR3 bases are TGCAGCTTTACGGGACAGGGAGTTTACAATGAGCAGTTCTTC. It codes for CSFTGQGVYNEQFF.

CDR3 DNA sequence: TGTGCCAGCAGCGTCGACCCCCGAGGGGGCGCGGACAATGAGCAGTTCTTC. Its protein is CASSVDPRGGADNEQFF. The chain is built from TRBV9 and TRBJ2-1, with 7 nucleotides matching TRBD1. The V and J ends lost 2 bases and 5 bases, in that order; junction bases with no gene match: 13. This CDR3 has 17 amino acids. The germline V gene encodes CDR1 SGDLS and CDR2 YYNGEE.

The chain uses TRBV7-2 and TRBJ2-1; TRBD1 might be the D (6 bases). Germline V gene sequence: CDR1 SGHTA, CDR2 FQGNSA. V was shortened by 1 base and J by 5 bases, with 21 bases between the two germline ends. The CDR3 has 18 residues. The CDR3 DNA reads TGTGCCAGCAGCTTAGATGGGGGCAGACACCGTATAGACAATGAGCAGTTCTTC. Its protein product is CASSLDGGRHRIDNEQFF.

This clone has a single count. Here the CDR3 reads CASSFVTTGEQNIQYF. The CDR3 DNA is TGTGCCAGCAGCTTTGTTACGACAGGGGAGCAAAACATTCAGTACTTC. The V gene is TRBV7-2, the J gene TRBJ2-4, with 8 bases aligning to TRBD1. The length of the CDR3 is 16 residues. Trimming removed 3 bases from V and 5 bases from J; junction bases left unmatched: 9. CDR1 is SGHTA and CDR2 is FQGNSA in the germline V gene.

The chain couples TRBV7-2 to TRBJ2-7, with 13 nucleotides matching TRBD2. The CDR3 is 17 residues long. Germline V gives CDR1 SGHTA, CDR2 FQGNSA. After removal of 6 bases from V and 2 bases from J, the junction contained 10 bases not matched to a gene. The CDR3 sequence: CASSAWGTSGRAYEQYF. CDR3 bases: TGTGCCAGCAGTGCCTGGGGAACTAGCGGGAGGGCCTACGAGCAGTACTTC.

The gene calls are TRBV19 and TRBJ2-1; D might be TRBD1 (6 bases). Germline values: CDR1 LNHDA, CDR2 SQIVND (reference sequence). The germline V and J ends were trimmed by 8 bases and 5 bases, with 13 bases remaining between them. The CDR3 spans 13 residues. CDR3 in DNA: TGTGCCAGTGAACAGGGTGTTCACAATGAGCAGTTCTTC. It specifies CASEQGVHNEQFF.

A few counts support this clone. The rearrangement joins TRBV30 to TRBJ1-2; D uncertain. CDR1 and CDR2 from the germline V gene are GTSNPN and SVGIG (reference sequence). V shed 2 bases and J shed 8 bases, with 12 bases lying between them. This CDR3 spans 12 amino acids. DNA of the CDR3: TGTGCCTGGAGTAGCGGTACGGGGGGCTACACCTTC. The encoded protein is CAWSSGTGGYTF.

This clone was detected only once. The chain carries TRBV28 and TRBJ1-3; D call uncertain. There are 17 residues in the CDR3. CDR1 MDHEN and CDR2 SYDVKM come from the germline V gene. Trimming stripped 1 base from V and 2 bases from J, with 15 bases between. The chain's CDR3 is CASSLYDGRATGNTIYF. The CDR3 nucleotides are TGTGCCAGCAGTTTATACGATGGGAGGGCTACTGGAAACACCATATATTTT.

This rearrangement joins TRBV11-2 to TRBJ2-5; possible D gene TRBD1, 6 bases. Germline CDR1 reads SGHAT; CDR2 reads FQNNGV. Trimming took 1 base from V and 2 from J, leaving 8 bases between them. The CDR3 is made up of 14 amino acids. Written as DNA, the CDR3 is TGTGCCAGCAGCTTAGTACAGGGTCAAGAGACCCAGTACTTC. Its translation: CASSLVQGQETQYF.